Each of the 3 T cell receptor beta chains below was sequenced from the same sample in a study of T cell responses to AZD1222 COVID-19 vaccine. The assay was immunoSEQ multiplex PCR, and TCRdb's table has in-frame clones only and misses some. In the table there are roughly 140,000 clones, 94% of which are singletons. The sequencing used peripheral blood, collected on day 0 of AZD1222 vaccination. The receptors originated from an adult in good health.

The CDR3 nucleotides read TGTGCCAGCAGCCCCAAAGCAGGGAACACTGAAGCTTTCTTT. As protein: CASSPKAGNTEAFF. The gene calls are TRBV3-1 (or the pseudogene TRBV3-2) and TRBJ1-1; D call uncertain. V lost 4 bases and J lost 1, with 10 bases in between. Germline CDR1 LGHDT, CDR2 YNNKEL (reference sequence). The CDR3 totals 14 residues.

The chain employs TRBV7-6 and TRBJ1-3, with 10 bases matching TRBD1. Germline CDR1 SGHVS, CDR2 FNYEAQ. V lost 1 base to trimming and J lost 6 bases; unmatched junction nucleotides: 3. The CDR3 consists of 15 residues. The CDR3 DNA reads as TGTGCCAGCAGCTTAGTAGGGACAGGGGCAAACACCATATATTTT. As protein: CASSLVGTGANTIYF.

The rearrangement links TRBV14 to TRBJ2-1, with TRBD1 matching over 8 bases. CDR1 and CDR2 from the germline V gene are SGHDN and FVKESK. Losses at the gene ends were 3 bases for V and 2 bases for J; bases not matched to a gene: 9. This CDR3 is built from 17 residues. CDR3 region: CASSHGLQGVTYNEQFF. The CDR3 nucleotides are TGTGCCAGCAGCCACGGTCTACAGGGGGTTACCTACAATGAGCAGTTCTTC.